The clone carrying this TCR beta chain was detected only once. Its specificity is unknown. Stated time point: cycle 4 day 1 (C4D1), after more than five weeks of nivolumab. Brentuximab vedotin exposure varied, and every patient relapsed after autologous stem cell transplantation. The data belong to a study of PD-1 blockade in classical Hodgkin lymphoma. Profiling relied on immunoSEQ multiplex PCR, and the TCRdb table lists in-frame clones only, not all of them. Among about 90,000 clones listed, about nine tenths were seen once. CDR3 size: 16 residues. V lost 5 bases and J 3 bases, leaving 20 bases between the germline ends. Germline assignment: CDR1 SGHVS and CDR2 FQNEAQ. Study conclusions and caveats: Complete responders possessed baseline diversity comparable to newly diagnosed patients. At baseline, newly diagnosed patients reportedly showed less TCR diversity than healthy donors.

The gene calls are TRBV7-8 and TRBJ2-7; perhaps TRBD2 as D (5 bases). The sample in question was peripheral blood mononuclear cells (PBMCs), obtained before the fourth cycle of nivolumab. The clonotype originates from a human donor with classical Hodgkin lymphoma. This chain's CDR3 is CASSNKPGVRGYEQYF. The CDR3 DNA is TGTGCCAGCAGCAATAAACCCGGCGTTCGGGGCTACGAGCAGTACTTC.